This TCR beta chain is drawn from a study of beta chain features in type 1 diabetes. Study as a whole: Examination of sorted cells across all samples involved approximately 100,000,000 cells.

This clone has only a few counts. Its antigen is undetermined. A sort by CD45RO/CCR7/CD25/CD127/CD95/CD27 yielded CD4+ naive, central memory, regulatory and stem cell-like memory cells. Trimming took 3 bases from V and 5 from J, leaving 8 bases between them. The CDR3 totals 13 residues. CDR1 and CDR2 (germline): SGHTA, FQGNSA. General study results and limits: Diminished insertions and augmented deletions at VDJ junctions characterized type 1 diabetes patients.

Every bit of the isolated RNA underwent reverse transcription, so sequencing read expressed TCRB transcripts. The protocol was immunoSEQ multiplex PCR, while the TCRdb copy is restricted to in-frame clones and leaves out a portion. The repertoire holds 360,000 or so clones, with about 20% as singletons. Sequenced material: naive CD4+ T cells from blood. The V call is TRBV7-2, the J call TRBJ1-5, with TRBD1 as a possible D gene (5 bases). The receptor comes from a woman between 18 and 30 years old in good health. CDR3 nucleotide sequence: TGTGCCAGCAGCTTCGACAGTCATCAGCCCCAGCATTTT. This codes for CASSFDSHQPQHF. Complete variable domain (other parts from reference TRBV7-2 and TRBJ1-5): GAGVSQSPSNKVTEKGKDVELRCDPISGHTALYWYRQSLGQGLEFLIYFQGNSAPDKSGLPSDRFSAERTGGSVSTLTIQRTQQEDSAVYLCASSFDSHQPQHFGDGTRLSIL.